These 4 T cell receptor beta chains were all obtained from the same sample, sequenced in a study of blood T cell repertoires in COVID-19. The assay was immunoSEQ multiplex PCR, and TCRdb's table has in-frame clones only and misses some. The table includes some 270,000 clones, around 86% detected once. The specimen was PBMCs or T cells enriched from blood (not recorded which). The receptors were sampled from a middle-aged woman who had recovered from COVID-19.

The chain has TRBV19 and TRBJ2-7, with TRBD1 matching over 9 bases. CDR3 length: 13 amino acids. The germline gives CDR1 LNHDA, CDR2 SQIVND (reference sequence). With 5 bases clipped from V and 7 bases from J, the junction kept 6 bases outside the gene matches. CDR3 region: CASSVQGAGEQYF. CDR3 sequence (DNA): TGTGCCAGTAGTGTACAGGGGGCGGGAGAGCAGTACTTC.

CDR3 DNA: TGTGCCGGTGGACAGGGGACTGAAGCTTTCTTT. Its protein product is CAGGQGTEAFF. The rearrangement links TRBV12-3 or TRBV12-4 to TRBJ1-1; 9 bases are shared with TRBD1. The length of the CDR3 is 11 residues. Germline trimming cut 11 bases from V and 5 bases from J; bases unmatched to any gene: 3.

The chain employs TRBV7-9 and TRBJ2-7, with a possible D match to TRBD2 (6 bases). Germline V gene lookup returns CDR1 SEHNR and CDR2 FQNEAQ (reference sequence). This CDR3 comprises 15 residues. Deletions cut 2 bases from V and 2 bases from J, with 13 bases between. The CDR3 bases are TGTGCCAGCAGCTTAAGTTCGGGAGCCCCCTACGAGCAGTACTTC. It codes for CASSLSSGAPYEQYF.

This clone was seen once. V gene TRBV28 combines with J gene TRBJ1-2, with 9 bases matching TRBD1. After removal of 10 bases from V and 8 bases from J, the junction contained 8 bases not matched to a gene. The CDR3 is made up of 12 amino acids. Per the germline V gene, CDR1 is MDHEN and CDR2 is SYDVKM. The CDR3 DNA reads TGTGCCACCCTGACAGGGGGACGGGGCTACACCTTC. This gives the protein CATLTGGRGYTF.